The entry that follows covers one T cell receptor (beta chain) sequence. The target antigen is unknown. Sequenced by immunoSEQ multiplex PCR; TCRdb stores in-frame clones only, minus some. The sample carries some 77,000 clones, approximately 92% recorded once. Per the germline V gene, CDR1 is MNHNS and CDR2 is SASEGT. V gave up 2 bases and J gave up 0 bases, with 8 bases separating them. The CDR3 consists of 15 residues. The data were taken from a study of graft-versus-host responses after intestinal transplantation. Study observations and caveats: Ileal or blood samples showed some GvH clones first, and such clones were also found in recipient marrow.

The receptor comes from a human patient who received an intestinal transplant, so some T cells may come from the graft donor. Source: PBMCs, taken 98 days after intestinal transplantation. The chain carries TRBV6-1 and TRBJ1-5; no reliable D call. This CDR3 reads CASSELGFSNQPQHF. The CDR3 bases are TGTGCCAGCAGTGAACTAGGGTTTAGCAATCAGCCCCAGCATTTT.